A single sample is the source of the 32 T cell receptor beta chains below, sequenced in a study of blood T cells in healthy people across ages. Primed by a sample-barcoded 5' primer and a J-beta primer mix, a second PCR proceeded for about 7 to 11 cycles. TCRdb recomputed calls from the 5' RACE reads with MiXCR, one row per CDR3 protein. The data show hundreds of thousands of distinct CDR3 sequences, about 46% seen once. Sequences were obtained from blood. These receptors were obtained from a man aged 80 or over in good health.

This clonotype was detected a few times. The rearrangement joins TRBV20-1 to TRBJ2-1; 14 bases match TRBD2. J was trimmed by 9 bases and V by 6 bases; bases with no gene match: 13. CDR1 DFQATT and CDR2 SNEGSKA come from the germline V gene (reference sequence). CDR3 length: 16 amino acids. This chain's CDR3 is CSAPPGTSGSRGEQFF. CDR3 DNA: TGCAGTGCCCCTCCCGGGACTAGCGGGAGTAGGGGTGAGCAGTTCTTC.

This clonotype was found many times. The chain carries TRBV5-1 and TRBJ2-7, with TRBD2 matching 12 bases. The CDR3 is made up of 14 amino acids. V shed 0 bases, J shed 9 bases, and the junction held 4 bases outside the gene matches. Germline V lookup: CDR1 SGHRS, CDR2 YFSETQ. The CDR3, as DNA: TGCGCCAGCAGCTTGGGACTAGCGGGAGCGGTGCAGTACTTC. The encoded protein is CASSLGLAGAVQYF. The full variable domain, completed using reference TRBV5-1 and TRBJ2-7, is KAGVTQTPRYLIKTRGQQVTLSCSPISGHRSVSWYQQTPGQGLQFLFEYFSETQRNKGNFPGRFSGRQFSNSRSEMNVSTLELGDSALYLCASSLGLAGAVQYFGPGTRLTVT.

The chain recombines TRBV5-1 with TRBJ2-1; TRBD2 matches 7 bases. The CDR3 is 15 residues long. The junction had 8 bases not matched to a gene; V was cut back by 3 bases and J by 5 bases. Germline CDR1 and CDR2: SGHRS and YFSETQ. The CDR3 sequence is CASSSGGSLNNEQFF. Written as DNA, the CDR3 is TGCGCCAGCAGCTCCGGCGGGAGCCTCAACAATGAGCAGTTCTTC.

This clonotype was counted at least ten times. The chain recombines TRBV10-3 with TRBJ2-1; maybe TRBD2 (6 bases). The CDR3 is 13 residues long. With 6 bases removed from V and 8 bases from J, the gap between germline ends came to 14 bases. Germline-derived CDR1 and CDR2 are ENHRY and SYGVKD. The CDR3 region has the DNA TGTGCCATCAGGTGGGACGGGAGCTATGAGCAGTTCTTC. Translated: CAIRWDGSYEQFF.

This chain links TRBV5-1 with TRBJ2-5; a weak D match, TRBD2 (5 bases). Germline CDR1 SGHRS, CDR2 YFSETQ. The CDR3 spans 13 residues. Deletions cut 1 base from V and 4 bases from J, with 8 bases between. The CDR3 sequence: CASSLYGIETQYF. As DNA, the CDR3 is TGCGCCAGCAGCTTGTACGGGATAGAGACCCAGTACTTC.

Here the CDR3 reads CASSPGQFEAFF. In DNA, the CDR3 is TGTGCCAGCAGCCCCGGACAGTTTGAAGCTTTCTTT. The V call is TRBV5-6, the J call TRBJ1-1, with a weak D call TRBD1 (6 bases). V lost 4 bases to trimming and J lost 7 bases, with 11 bases between them. CDR3 length: 12 amino acids. Germline V gene data show CDR1 as SGHDT and CDR2 as YYEEEE.

This CDR3 reads CASSSQPAGRNEQYF. CDR3 coding DNA: TGTGCCAGCAGTTCTCAACCTGCAGGCCGCAATGAGCAGTACTTC. The J gene is TRBJ2-7, the V gene TRBV12-3 or TRBV12-4; D gene uncertain. V shed 4 bases and J shed 7 bases, with 20 bases lying between them. The CDR3 sequence is 15 residues long.

This clonotype was counted only a few times. The rearrangement joins TRBV6-6 to TRBJ2-1; 9 nucleotides agree with TRBD1. Per germline, CDR1 MNHNY and CDR2 SVGAGI (reference sequence). The CDR3 runs 14 residues. With 6 bases clipped from V and 8 bases from J, the junction kept 8 bases outside the gene matches. The DNA for the CDR3 is TGTGCCAGCAGACCGGGACAGGGTGCCTATGAGCAGTTCTTC. Translation: CASRPGQGAYEQFF.

The chain has TRBV7-2 and TRBJ1-4; D call uncertain. The CDR3 length is 15 residues. V lost 5 bases and J lost 0, with 10 bases in between. CDR1 and CDR2 from the germline V gene are SGHTA and FQGNSA. The CDR3 loop is CASSPEITTNEKLFF. The CDR3 bases are TGTGCCAGCAGCCCAGAGATTACAACTAATGAAAAACTGTTTTTT.

This clonotype was counted between two and nine times. This chain uses TRBV25-1 with TRBJ1-1, with D perhaps TRBD1 (5 bases). The CDR3 has 14 residues. V was shortened by 6 bases and J by 5 bases, with 16 bases between the two germline ends. From germline, CDR1 is MGHDK and CDR2 SYGVNS. As DNA, the CDR3 is TGTGCCAGCAGCCTTCGGCGGGGGGGTACTGAAGCTTTCTTT. Translated: CASSLRRGGTEAFF.

In this sample, this clonotype turned up once. A clone one base away is much larger, so this may be a read error. The chain has TRBV4-3 and TRBJ2-1, with D uncertain. V was trimmed by 2 bases and J by 1 base, leaving 9 bases between them. The CDR3 contains 15 residues. The germline V gene has CDR1 LGHNA and CDR2 YSLEER. The CDR3 DNA follows: TGCGCCAGCAGCCAACGGCTGATATCCTACAATGAGCAGTTCTTC. Its translation: CASSQRLISYNEQFF.

This clonotype was seen a handful of times. CDR3 amino acids: CASSHASRWTSGTGLETQYF. CDR3 in DNA: TGCGCCAGCAGCCATGCCTCACGGTGGACTAGCGGGACGGGCTTAGAGACCCAGTACTTC. The chain combines TRBV4-1 with TRBJ2-5, with 12 positions matching TRBD2. V lost 3 bases, J lost 4 bases, and 18 bases stayed unmatched. Germline lookup yields CDR1 MGHRA and CDR2 YSYEKL. CDR3 size: 20 residues.

This clonotype was detected a few times. The chain joins TRBV29-1 to TRBJ2-3; TRBD1 agrees at 8 bases. V lost 6 bases, J lost 3 bases, and 5 bases stayed unmatched. CDR1 SQVTM and CDR2 ANQGSEA come from the germline V gene. This CDR3 region has 13 residues. In nucleotides, the CDR3 is TGCAGCGTCGGAGGACAGGGAACAGATACGCAGTATTTT. Its protein is CSVGGQGTDTQYF.

This clonotype appeared a few times. The chain employs TRBV5-5 and TRBJ2-1; no firm D call. V was clipped by 2 bases and J by 8 bases, with 17 bases between them. The CDR3 runs 15 residues. Germline V gene data show CDR1 as SGHKS and CDR2 as YYEKEE (reference sequence). As DNA, the CDR3 is TGTGCCAGCAGCTTTGGGTTGGGCCCCCAGCATGAGCAGTTCTTC. Translation: CASSFGLGPQHEQFF.

The J gene is TRBJ1-5, the V gene TRBV7-2; 8 bases are a match to TRBD1. The germline V gene has CDR1 SGHTA and CDR2 FQGNSA. CDR3 length equals 15 residues. V shed 2 bases, J shed 7 bases, and the junction held 7 bases outside the gene matches. The CDR3 region is CASSLSGTGGQPQHF. In DNA form, the CDR3 reads TGTGCCAGCAGCTTATCGGGGACAGGAGGGCAGCCCCAGCATTTT.

In this sample, this clonotype turned up a few times. J is TRBJ2-6 and V is TRBV5-1, with 7 bases fitting TRBD1. J was trimmed by 2 bases and V by 2 bases; bases with no gene match: 4. The CDR3 contains 16 residues. Germline assignment: CDR1 SGHRS and CDR2 YFSETQ. CDR3 in DNA: TGCGCCAGCAGCTTCCAGACAGGGACTGGGGCCAACGTCCTGACTTTC. It is translated as CASSFQTGTGANVLTF.

V gene TRBV7-2 combines with J gene TRBJ2-3; possible D gene TRBD2, 6 bases. The CDR3 consists of 11 residues. CDR1 is SGHTA, CDR2 FQGNSA, per germline. Trimming took 11 bases from V and 3 from J, leaving 9 bases between them. The CDR3 is CAGGGTDTQYF. In nucleotides, the CDR3 is TGTGCCGGAGGAGGGACAGATACGCAGTATTTT.

A single count supports this clonotype. Mismatch with germline at one junction end may stem from a read error. This chain uses TRBV5-1 with TRBJ2-1, with 8 bases matching TRBD1. This CDR3 region has 15 residues. The germline V gene encodes CDR1 SGHRS and CDR2 YFSETQ. Written as DNA, the CDR3 is TGCGCCAGCAGCATAGGGACAGGATGGTACAATGAGCTGTACTTC. This encodes CASSIGTGWYNELYF.

V and J are TRBV11-3 and TRBJ2-7, with a possible D match to TRBD2 (6 bases). Germline CDR1 is SGHNT and CDR2 is YENEEA. The CDR3 has 14 amino acids. Trimming left V 5 bases short and J 0 bases short, with 11 bases between. In DNA form, the CDR3 reads TGTGCCAGCAGCCCGACTAGTTTCTCCTACGAGCAGTACTTC. Translating gives CASSPTSFSYEQYF.

V and J are TRBV7-2 and TRBJ2-1; D uncertain. V was cut by 5 bases and J by 0 bases, with 8 bases left in between. The CDR3 spans 14 residues. Germline-derived CDR1 and CDR2 are SGHTA and FQGNSA. This CDR3 is CASSEDLSYNEQFF. CDR3 nucleotides: TGTGCCAGCAGCGAAGACCTCTCCTACAATGAGCAGTTCTTC.

This clonotype was found a few times. The J gene is TRBJ2-1, the V gene TRBV15; unclear D gene. CDR1 and CDR2 from the germline V gene are LNHNV and YYDKDF (reference sequence). The V end was cut by 0 bases, the J end by 7 bases, with 4 bases between. There are 12 residues in the CDR3. The CDR3 loop is CATSRDVNEQFF. The CDR3 bases are TGTGCCACCAGCAGAGATGTTAATGAGCAGTTCTTC.

Only a few counts were recorded for this clonotype. The V call is TRBV6-5, the J call TRBJ1-5; D gene unclear. The CDR3 runs 15 residues. Germline V gene lookup returns CDR1 MNHEY and CDR2 SVGAGI. The ends were cut back, 0 bases at V and 2 bases at J, with 8 bases in the middle. Written as DNA, the CDR3 is TGTGCCAGCAGTTACTCAGGGTACGGCAATCAGCCCCAGCATTTT. This sequence encodes CASSYSGYGNQPQHF.

CDR3 region: CASSVELRTSGNTGELFF. Written as DNA, the CDR3 is TGTGCCAGCAGCGTAGAATTAAGGACTAGCGGGAACACCGGGGAGCTGTTTTTT. The chain carries TRBV9 and TRBJ2-2; 10 bases match TRBD2. Germline CDR1 SGDLS, CDR2 YYNGEE. J lost 1 base, V lost 0 bases, and 6 bases had no gene match. CDR3 length: 18 residues. The full variable domain, rest sourced from reference TRBV9 and TRBJ2-2, is DSGVTQTPKHLITATGQRVTLRCSPRSGDLSVYWYQQSLDQGLQFLIQYYNGEERAKGNILERFSAQQFPDLHSELNLSSLELGDSALYFCASSVELRTSGNTGELFFGEGSRLTVL.

This clonotype was seen more than once but under ten times. The gene calls are TRBV7-2 and TRBJ2-1, with D possibly TRBD2 on 6 matching bases. V lost 0 bases to trimming and J lost 4 bases, with 13 bases between them. Germline CDR1 SGHTA, CDR2 FQGNSA. The CDR3 has 16 residues. CDR3 residues: CASSLAATSLYNEQFF. The CDR3 DNA is TGTGCCAGCAGCTTAGCGGCAACTAGCCTTTACAATGAGCAGTTCTTC.

The V and J genes are TRBV19 and TRBJ2-7; D gene uncertain. With 5 bases removed from V and 2 bases from J, the gap between germline ends came to 10 bases. Germline lookup yields CDR1 LNHDA and CDR2 SQIVND (reference sequence). CDR3 length equals 13 residues. The DNA for the CDR3 is TGTGCCAGTAGTCAGACTCCCACCTACGAGCAGTACTTC. The encoded protein is CASSQTPTYEQYF.

The V and J genes are TRBV7-2 and TRBJ2-7; 7 bases fit TRBD2. Trimming removed 10 bases from V and 2 bases from J; junction bases left unmatched: 8. The germline gives CDR1 SGHTA, CDR2 FQGNSA. This CDR3 region has 13 residues. This chain's CDR3 is CATGRPNPYEQYF. CDR3 bases: TGTGCCACCGGGAGGCCCAACCCCTACGAGCAGTACTTC.

A note on this clonotype: An end of the junction differs from the germline gene, which may be a read error. The chain combines TRBV7-6 with TRBJ2-3; 10 bases fit TRBD1. Germline assignment: CDR1 SGHVS and CDR2 FNYEAQ. This CDR3 region has 15 residues. CDR3 bases: TGTGCCAGCAACTTACGGGACAGGGGCCCAGATACGCAGTATTTT. This translates into CASNLRDRGPDTQYF.

This rearrangement joins TRBV20-1 to TRBJ2-7; the match to TRBD1 covers 7 bases. Germline V gene sequence: CDR1 DFQATT, CDR2 SNEGSKA (reference sequence). The CDR3 runs 13 residues. V shed 4 bases, J shed 2 bases, and the junction held 5 bases outside the gene matches. Written as DNA, the CDR3 is TGCAGTGCTAATATACAGGGGACCTACGAGCAGTACTTC. As protein: CSANIQGTYEQYF.

The chain joins TRBV12-3 or TRBV12-4 to TRBJ2-4, with D hard to call. The tail of the sequence fits TRBJ2-5 better, so the J call may be wrong. There are 14 residues in the CDR3. The chain's CDR3 is CASSFDAFLETQYF. In DNA form, the CDR3 reads TGTGCCAGCAGTTTTGACGCTTTTCTGGAGACCCAGTACTTC.

Written as DNA, the CDR3 is TGTGCCAGCGTTACTAGCGGGGGGGTCGCGAGGGGAGATACGCAGTATTTT. Encoded protein: CASVTSGGVARGDTQYF. The rearrangement uses TRBV27 and TRBJ2-3, with TRBD2 matching over 13 bases. In germline, CDR1 is MNHEY, CDR2 SMNVEV (reference sequence). Trimming cost V 8 bases and J 5 bases; bases outside gene matches: 13. The CDR3 is 17 amino acids.

The V gene is TRBV12-3 or TRBV12-4, the J gene TRBJ2-1; TRBD1 aligns across 7 bases. V lost 3 bases to trimming and J lost 6 bases; unmatched junction nucleotides: 5. The CDR3 sequence is 14 residues long. The CDR3 region has the DNA TGTGCCAGCAGTTTGAGGGGGCAGAGCAATGAGCAGTTCTTC. Its translation: CASSLRGQSNEQFF.

This chain links TRBV3-1 with TRBJ2-7; TRBD1 or TRBD2 may be the D gene (7 bases each). CDR3 length: 16 residues. The V end was cut by 0 bases, the J end by 2 bases, with 14 bases between. In germline, CDR1 is LGHDT, CDR2 YNNKEL (reference sequence). In DNA, the CDR3 is TGTGCCAGCAGCCAAGACTCGACAGGGACTACCTACGAGCAGTACTTC. Residues: CASSQDSTGTTYEQYF.